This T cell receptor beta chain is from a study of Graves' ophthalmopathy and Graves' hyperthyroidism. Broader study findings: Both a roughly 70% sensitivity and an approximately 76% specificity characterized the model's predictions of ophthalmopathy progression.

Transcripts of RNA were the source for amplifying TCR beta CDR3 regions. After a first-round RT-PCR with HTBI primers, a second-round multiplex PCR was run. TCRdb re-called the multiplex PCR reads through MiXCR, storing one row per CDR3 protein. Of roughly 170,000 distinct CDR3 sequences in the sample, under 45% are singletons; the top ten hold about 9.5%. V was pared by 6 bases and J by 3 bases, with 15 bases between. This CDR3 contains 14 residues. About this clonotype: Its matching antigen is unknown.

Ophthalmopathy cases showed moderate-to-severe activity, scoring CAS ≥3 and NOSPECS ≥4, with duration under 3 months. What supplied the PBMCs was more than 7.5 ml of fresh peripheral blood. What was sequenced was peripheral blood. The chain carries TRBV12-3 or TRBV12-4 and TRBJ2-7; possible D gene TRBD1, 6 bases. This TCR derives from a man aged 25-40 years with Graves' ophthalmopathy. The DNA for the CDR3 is TGTGCCAGCAGGCGCCAATTGACAGGCTACGAGCAGTACTTC. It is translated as CASRRQLTGYEQYF.